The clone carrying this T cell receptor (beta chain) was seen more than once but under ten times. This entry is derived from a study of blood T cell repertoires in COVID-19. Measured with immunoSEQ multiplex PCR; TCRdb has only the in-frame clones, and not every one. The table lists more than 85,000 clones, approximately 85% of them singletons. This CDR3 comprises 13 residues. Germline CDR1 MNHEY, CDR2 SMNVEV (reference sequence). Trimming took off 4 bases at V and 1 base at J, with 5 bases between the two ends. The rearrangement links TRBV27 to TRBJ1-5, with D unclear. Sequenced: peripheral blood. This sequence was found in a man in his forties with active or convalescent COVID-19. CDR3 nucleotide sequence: TGTGCCAGCAGTTCCCGGAGCAATCAGCCCCAGCATTTT. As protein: CASSSRSNQPQHF.